The 16 T cell receptor beta chains below were found in one sample sequenced in a study of beta chain features in type 1 diabetes. The sequenced template was cDNA made from the entire isolated RNA. The assay was immunoSEQ multiplex PCR, and TCRdb's table has in-frame clones only and misses some. The table records about 650,000 clones, 9.5% to 15% of them present only once. Their cognate antigens are unknown. Study observations and caveats: In every one of the four CD4+ subsets, TCRB CDR3s were moderately but significantly shorter in Type 1 diabetes patients.

Sequences were obtained from naive CD4+ T cells from blood. The receptors come from a man in his thirties or forties with type 1 diabetes.

The chain couples TRBV10-3 to TRBJ2-3; 7 bases agree with TRBD2. The CDR3 extends over 13 amino acids. Germline assignment: CDR1 ENHRY and CDR2 SYGVKD. Trimming cost V 7 bases and J 2 bases; bases outside gene matches: 3. The CDR3 reads CAITGTNTDTQYF. The CDR3 bases are TGTGCCATCACCGGGACTAACACAGATACGCAGTATTTT.

This clone was seen a few times. The V call is TRBV23-1, the J call TRBJ1-5; D ambiguous. TRBV23-1 is noted as an ORF with a role that remains uncertain. Trimming took 2 bases from V and 6 from J, leaving 14 bases between them. The CDR3 length is 15 residues. The CDR3 DNA follows: TGCGCCAGCAGTCAACGGACTGATGAGGCTCAGCCCCAGCATTTT. Amino acid sequence: CASSQRTDEAQPQHF.

This clone was recorded a few times. J is TRBJ2-7 and V is TRBV9; D unresolved. In germline, CDR1 is SGDLS, CDR2 YYNGEE. Trimming took off 2 bases at V and 6 bases at J, with 15 bases between the two ends. This CDR3 spans 14 amino acids. The CDR3 loop is CASSVTSTGSEQYF. DNA of the CDR3: TGTGCCAGCAGCGTCACCTCGACGGGCTCCGAGCAGTACTTC.

The V gene is TRBV6-6, the J gene TRBJ2-5, with D unresolved. V dropped 2 bases and J dropped 3 bases, with 10 bases sitting between them. CDR1 is MNHNY, CDR2 SVGAGI, per germline (reference sequence). CDR3 size: 14 residues. The CDR3 spells CASSYPLIEETQYF. The CDR3 nucleotides read TGTGCCAGCAGTTACCCTCTAATCGAAGAGACCCAGTACTTC.

This clone was found a few times. The chain couples TRBV5-6 to TRBJ1-5; D possibly corresponds to TRBD1 (6 bases). The germline V and J ends were trimmed by 3 bases and 13 bases, with 17 bases remaining between them. This CDR3 comprises 13 residues. Germline CDR1 and CDR2: SGHDT and YYEEEE. CDR3 amino acids: CASSSLTGMAQHF. CDR3 coding DNA: TGTGCCAGCAGCTCCCTTACAGGGATGGCTCAGCATTTT.

The sample holds a few counts of this clone. The chain combines TRBV5-4 with TRBJ2-3; 9 nucleotides agree with TRBD1. This CDR3 region has 15 residues. The germline V gene has CDR1 SGHNT and CDR2 YYREEE (reference sequence). V was clipped by 3 bases and J by 0 bases; unmatched bases: 2. The CDR3 loop reads CASSSGTGSTDTQYF. CDR3 nucleotides: TGTGCCAGCAGCTCTGGGACAGGGAGCACAGATACGCAGTATTTT.

The chain has TRBV9 and TRBJ1-1; D is unresolved. The CDR3 consists of 15 residues. V was shortened by 1 base and J by 2 bases, with 12 bases between the two germline ends. The germline V gene encodes CDR1 SGDLS and CDR2 YYNGEE. CDR3 sequence: CASSVMQGFNTEAFF. In DNA form, the CDR3 reads TGTGCCAGCAGCGTAATGCAAGGGTTTAACACTGAAGCTTTCTTT.

The chain combines TRBV27 with TRBJ2-7; 10 bases fit TRBD2. This CDR3 is built from 15 residues. Trimming removed 6 bases from V and 3 bases from J; junction bases left unmatched: 8. Looked up from germline, CDR1 is MNHEY and CDR2 is SMNVEV (reference sequence). The CDR3 DNA follows: TGTGCCAGCAGAGTTAGCGGGGGGCCACTCTACGAGCAGTACTTC. Protein sequence: CASRVSGGPLYEQYF.

This clone was seen a few times. The chain recombines TRBV7-9 with TRBJ2-1; 9 nucleotides line up with TRBD2. The V segment lost 5 bases and the J segment 5 bases; nucleotides outside the gene matches: 4. The length of the CDR3 is 14 residues. Germline loops: CDR1 SEHNR, CDR2 FQNEAQ (reference sequence). This CDR3 is CASSILAGNNEQFF. CDR3 bases: TGTGCCAGCAGCATCCTAGCGGGGAACAATGAGCAGTTCTTC.

This clone was observed a handful of times. V gene TRBV7-9 combines with J gene TRBJ1-1, with D tentatively TRBD1 (6 bases). Looked up from germline, CDR1 is SEHNR and CDR2 is FQNEAQ (reference sequence). This CDR3 is built from 12 residues. V lost 0 bases and J lost 8, with 7 bases in between. The CDR3 nucleotides are TGTGCCAGCAGCTTAGCAGGGGGAGAAGCTTTCTTT. Its translation is CASSLAGGEAFF. The whole variable domain, filled in from reference TRBV7-9 and TRBJ1-1, reads DTGVSQNPRHKITKRGQNVTFRCDPISEHNRLYWYRQTLGQGPEFLTYFQNEAQLEKSRLLSDRFSAERPKGSFSTLEIQRTEQGDSAMYLCASSLAGGEAFFGQGTRLTVV.

V is TRBV29-1 and J is TRBJ2-2, with D perhaps matching TRBD1 (6 bases). V shed 4 bases and J shed 7 bases, with 13 bases lying between them. This CDR3 comprises 13 residues. Germline V lookup: CDR1 SQVTM, CDR2 ANQGSEA. The CDR3 region has the DNA TGCAGCGTTGCCAGGGGCCCCAACGGGGAGCTGTTTTTT. As protein: CSVARGPNGELFF.

This clone was seen more than once but under ten times. The CDR3 coding sequence is TGCGCCAGCAGCTACACCGGTAACTATGGCTACACCTTC. Amino acids: CASSYTGNYGYTF. The rearrangement joins TRBV5-1 to TRBJ1-2; D is unresolved. CDR1 and CDR2 from the germline V gene are SGHRS and YFSETQ. The CDR3 totals 13 residues. Trimming left V 3 bases short and J 1 base short, with 7 bases between.

This clone was picked up a small number of times. The chain employs TRBV7-9 and TRBJ1-2, with D possibly being TRBD1 (6 bases). Germline V gene data show CDR1 as SEHNR and CDR2 as FQNEAQ (reference sequence). This CDR3 is 12 amino acids long. Trimming stripped 1 base from V and 8 bases from J, with 8 bases between. The CDR3 sequence is CASSLGDRGYTF. The CDR3 DNA reads TGTGCCAGCAGCTTAGGTGACAGGGGCTACACCTTC.

The rearrangement uses TRBV7-6 and TRBJ2-1; tentatively, D is TRBD2 (5 bases). Germline V CDR1 and CDR2: SGHVS, FNYEAQ. This CDR3 has 15 amino acids. V dropped 6 bases and J dropped 0 bases, with 12 bases sitting between them. The CDR3 bases are TGTGCCAGCAGTCTTAGCGCCAGCTCCTACAATGAGCAGTTCTTC. This translates into CASSLSASSYNEQFF.

The rearrangement links TRBV7-9 to TRBJ2-7; 7 bases match TRBD2. With 6 bases clipped from V and 0 bases from J, the junction kept 8 bases outside the gene matches. Germline loops: CDR1 SEHNR, CDR2 FQNEAQ (reference sequence). The CDR3 length is 15 residues. CDR3 nucleotides: TGTGCCAGCAGTACGCGGGGGACTCTCTCCTACGAGCAGTACTTC. Translation gives CASSTRGTLSYEQYF.

The sample holds a few counts of this clone. This chain connects TRBV6-6 to TRBJ2-7, with D unresolved. The germline gives CDR1 MNHNY, CDR2 SVGAGI (reference sequence). The CDR3 spans 13 residues. Trimming took off 6 bases at V and 1 base at J, with 10 bases between the two ends. The CDR3 here is CASSGRSSYEQYF. The CDR3 bases are TGTGCCAGCAGCGGACGGAGTTCCTACGAGCAGTACTTC.